This record looks at one T cell receptor (beta chain) sequence and its context. Its matching antigen is unknown. V was shortened by 1 base and J by 4 bases, with 5 bases between the two germline ends. Germline CDR1 is SGHDT and CDR2 is YYEEEE. This CDR3 is built from 12 residues. The PCR was carried out with 60 Vbeta primers and 13 Jbeta primers. Libraries were prepared by immunoSEQ multiplex PCR; TCRdb keeps only in-frame clonotypes and omits some of them. The sample consists of 84,000 or so clones, 70% to 80% of them appearing once. This record comes from a study of cytomegalovirus exposure and HLA in healthy donors. Study-wide points: In a later analysis, specific HLA alleles were associated with 15,000 to 20,000 TCR beta sequences at a 0.05 false discovery rate. The classifier reportedly diagnosed cytomegalovirus status with high sensitivity and specificity. Looking again later, the authors saw that most CMV-associated TCR beta chains seemed HLA-restricted. For presence/absence analyses, sequencing depth was assumed to be roughly uniform across donors.

Sequencing was performed on PBMCs. This sequence was found in a man younger than 45 in good health and CMV-seronegative. V gene TRBV5-6 combines with J gene TRBJ1-1; D gene unclear. This CDR3 reads CASSLKPTEAFF. The CDR3 nucleotides read TGTGCCAGCAGCTTGAAGCCCACTGAAGCTTTCTTT.